The next 22 T cell receptor beta chains were all read from a single sample in a study of CD8+CD57+ T cells in acquired aplastic anemia. Genomic DNA constituted the template upon which TCR beta VDJ and CDR3 profiling was performed. TCRdb analysed the reads with MiXCR anew, one entry per CDR3 protein. The data contain about 420,000 distinct CDR3 sequences, around 72% of them singletons. Sequenced sample: sorted CD4+, CD8+, or CD8+CD57+ T cells (not recorded which) from PBMCs. The receptors were gathered from a human donor in good health, serving as a control.

This rearrangement joins TRBV2 to TRBJ1-6; TRBD1 matches 8 bases. The CDR3 is made up of 15 amino acids. The germline CDR1 and CDR2 sequences are SNHLY and FYNNEI. After removal of 9 bases from V and 6 bases from J, the junction contained 10 bases not matched to a gene. This chain's CDR3 is CASLPGQGFNSPLHF. CDR3 bases: TGTGCCAGTCTTCCCGGACAGGGATTTAATTCACCCCTCCACTTT.

Remarks on this clonotype: The junction departs from the called germline gene at one end, perhaps through a read error. The chain recombines TRBV7-2 with TRBJ2-7, with D uncertain. The CDR3 is 11 residues long. Per germline, CDR1 SGHTA and CDR2 FQGNSA. CDR3 DNA sequence: TGTGCCAGCAGGGCCTTATACGAGAAGTACTTC. Amino acid sequence: CASRALYEKYF.

Details on this clonotype: A much more abundant neighbour one base away suggests this may be a read error. The V call is TRBV6-1, the J call TRBJ2-7; 7 nucleotides align to TRBD1. The CDR3 has 13 residues. Germline CDR1 reads MNHNS; CDR2 reads SASEGT. The CDR3 sequence: CAGSVNRQGWQYF. CDR3 coding DNA: TGTGCCGGCAGTGTAAATCGACAGGGCTGGCAGTACTTC.

This clonotype came up once. V gene TRBV7-9 combines with J gene TRBJ2-1; D might be TRBD1 or TRBD2, each matching 6 bases. V was cut by 0 bases and J by 8 bases, with 14 bases left in between. Germline V lookup: CDR1 SEHNR, CDR2 FQNEAQ (reference sequence). This CDR3 has 15 residues. CDR3: CASSLAGGEIDEQFF. In nucleotides, the CDR3 is TGTGCCAGCAGCTTAGCCGGGGGCGAAATCGATGAGCAGTTCTTC.

This clonotype has a count of ten or more. The genes are TRBV12-3 or TRBV12-4 and TRBJ2-3, with D tentatively TRBD1 (6 bases). The CDR3 length is 14 residues. V was clipped by 2 bases and J by 4 bases, with 10 bases between them. Here the CDR3 reads CASSLQQGADTQYF. CDR3 nucleotide sequence: TGTGCCAGCAGTTTACAACAGGGCGCAGATACGCAGTATTTT.

This clonotype was observed at least ten times. The V call is TRBV20-1, the J call TRBJ2-2; D is ambiguous. The germline CDR1 and CDR2 sequences are DFQATT and SNEGSKA (reference sequence). V lost 1 base and J lost 4, with 4 bases in between. The CDR3 runs to 12 residues. This chain's CDR3 is CSARVVTGELFF. The DNA for the CDR3 is TGCAGTGCTAGAGTAGTCACCGGGGAGCTGTTTTTT.

V usage is TRBV2 and J usage is TRBJ1-6; 9 positions match TRBD1. This CDR3 is 14 amino acids long. Germline CDR1 SNHLY, CDR2 FYNNEI. With 3 bases clipped from V and 9 bases from J, the junction kept 3 bases outside the gene matches. The CDR3 DNA sequence: TGTGCCAGCAGTGATGGGGACAGGGCTTCACCCCTCCACTTT. It encodes CASSDGDRASPLHF.

This clonotype was counted a few times. The chain is built from TRBV6-9 and TRBJ2-7; D uncertain. The CDR3 sequence is 12 residues long. Germline V gene data show CDR1 as MNHGY and CDR2 as SVAAGI. Trimming pared 5 bases from V and 0 bases from J, leaving 5 bases between. The CDR3: CASSTDSYEQYF. CDR3 DNA: TGTGCCAGCAGTACGGACTCCTACGAGCAGTACTTC.

Regarding this clonotype: The DNA is omitted, as the CDR3 cannot be located on it reliably, and the CDR3 follows TCRdb's listing. The rearrangement links TRBV14 to TRBJ1-2; whether TRBD1, the table's D call, matches the DNA was not checked. Germline CDR1 reads SGHDN; CDR2 reads FVKESK. The CDR3 sequence runs 14 residues, both termini included. CDR3 amino acids: CASSPPSLRAGDTF.

In the case of this clonotype: At one of its ends the junction is not consistent with the germline gene, which may arise from a read error. The V and J genes are TRBV7-2 and TRBJ2-3; D possibly corresponds to TRBD2 (7 bases). The germline V gene has CDR1 SGHTA and CDR2 FQGNSA. The CDR3 loop spans 13 amino acids. Written as DNA, the CDR3 is TGTGCCAGCAGCTCACGGGGGGCAGCAGATACGCAGTTT. It encodes CASSSRGAADTQF.

The genes are TRBV7-8 and TRBJ2-5; D gene ambiguous. Germline lookup yields CDR1 SGHVS and CDR2 FQNEAQ. This CDR3 has 14 residues. Trimming took off 7 bases at V and 2 bases at J, with 14 bases between the two ends. The DNA of the CDR3 is TGTGCCAGCACTAGACCAGGCATACAAGAGACCCAGTACTTC. It codes for CASTRPGIQETQYF. The full variable domain, completed using reference TRBV7-8 and TRBJ2-5, is GAGVSQSPRYKVAKRGQDVALRCDPISGHVSLFWYQQALGQGPEFLTYFQNEAQLDKSGLPSDRFFAERPEGSVSTLKIQRTQQEDSAVYLCASTRPGIQETQYFGPGTRLLVL.

This clonotype was detected many times. The V call is TRBV6-1, the J call TRBJ2-1; D is unresolved. The V gene lost 2 bases and the J gene lost 8 bases, with 13 bases spanning the gap. The CDR3 loop spans 14 amino acids. The germline V gene has CDR1 MNHNS and CDR2 SASEGT. The CDR3 spells CASSETVIGDEQFF. For the CDR3, the DNA is TGTGCCAGCAGTGAAACGGTTATTGGGGATGAGCAGTTCTTC.

The J gene is TRBJ2-5, the V gene TRBV7-9; 7 positions agree with TRBD1. V shed 2 bases and J 11 bases; nucleotides not matched to a gene: 14. The CDR3 runs to 15 residues. Germline V gene data show CDR1 as SEHNR and CDR2 as FQNEAQ (reference sequence). The CDR3 protein is CASSLTGTVNNEQYF. In nucleotides, the CDR3 is TGTGCCAGCAGCTTAACCGGGACAGTCAACAATGAGCAGTACTTC.

J is TRBJ1-6 and V is TRBV20-1; no firm D call. This CDR3 contains 13 residues. V lost 5 bases to trimming and J lost 14 bases, with 19 bases between them. Germline V gene data show CDR1 as DFQATT and CDR2 as SNEGSKA (reference sequence). CDR3 in DNA: TGCAGTGCTCCTGTCGGCCACACTGCAGCCCTCCACTTT. Its translation is CSAPVGHTAALHF.

Worth noting for this clonotype: One end of the junction is discordant with germline, which a read error may explain. The chain uses TRBV5-1 and TRBJ1-2, with a tentative D call TRBD1 (5 bases). The CDR3 runs 14 residues. The germline V gene has CDR1 SGHRS and CDR2 YFSETQ. The CDR3 DNA is TGTGCCAGCAGCACGACAGCTCCTAAATATGGCTACACCTTC. The encoded protein is CASSTTAPKYGYTF.

With respect to this clonotype: At one of its ends the junction is not consistent with the germline gene, which may arise from a read error. The chain is built from TRBV11-2 and TRBJ1-1, with D tentatively TRBD1 (5 bases). Per germline, CDR1 SGHAT and CDR2 FQNNGV. This CDR3 is 14 amino acids long. The CDR3 sequence is CAGSLNVGGTEAFF. The DNA for the CDR3 is TGTGCCGGCAGCTTAAATGTCGGGGGGACTGAAGCTTTCTTT.

As DNA, the CDR3 is TGTGCCAGCAGCTTAGCGTCGGCAGCCTATGGCTACACCTTC. Its translation is CASSLASAAYGYTF. The chain joins TRBV9 to TRBJ1-2; the D is unclear. The V and J ends lost 4 bases and 4 bases respectively, with 14 bases between them. CDR3 length: 14 residues. CDR1 is SGDLS, CDR2 YYNGEE, per germline.

V and J are TRBV20-1 and TRBJ1-1, with 9 bases fitting TRBD1. CDR3 length: 12 amino acids. CDR1 is DFQATT and CDR2 is SNEGSKA in the germline V gene (reference sequence). J was trimmed by 10 bases and V by 5 bases; bases with no gene match: 8. The CDR3 sequence is CSAWTGDVGAFF. The CDR3 DNA reads as TGCAGTGCTTGGACAGGGGATGTCGGAGCTTTCTTT.

The rearrangement uses TRBV7-8 and TRBJ1-1; no firm D call. V was trimmed by 5 bases and J by 14 bases, leaving 24 bases between them. The germline gives CDR1 SGHVS, CDR2 FQNEAQ. The CDR3 runs to 14 residues. The CDR3 sequence: CASSPVTVGSETFF. The DNA of the CDR3 is TGTGCCAGCAGCCCAGTTACGGTAGGAAGCGAAACCTTCTTT.

Remarks on this clonotype: Relative to the germline gene, one junction end is altered; a read error may explain this. J is TRBJ1-6 and V is TRBV9, with TRBD1 matching over 7 bases. The CDR3 is 15 amino acids. The V gene's germline CDR1 is SGDLS and CDR2 YYNGEE. The chain's CDR3 is CASSASGTENSPVHF. CDR3 DNA sequence: TGTGCCAGCAGCGCCTCCGGGACAGAGAATTCACCCGTCCACTTT.

This clonotype was counted between two and nine times. This chain joins TRBV25-1 and TRBJ1-1; D uncertain. V lost 7 bases and J lost 0, with 12 bases in between. The CDR3 sequence is 14 residues long. Germline V gene sequence: CDR1 MGHDK, CDR2 SYGVNS. CDR3 in DNA: TGTGCCAGCACCCCCCGGGAGTTGAACACTGAAGCTTTCTTT. As protein: CASTPRELNTEAFF.

This chain joins TRBV5-1 and TRBJ1-2, with D possibly TRBD1 on 5 matching bases. V was clipped by 4 bases and J by 8 bases, with 15 bases between them. Germline loops: CDR1 SGHRS, CDR2 YFSETQ. CDR3 length: 13 residues. The CDR3 coding sequence is TGCGCCAGCAGCGAAAACGGGGGTCAAGGCTACACCTTC. Translated, it gives CASSENGGQGYTF.